A single sample gave rise to the 19 T cell receptor beta chains below, sequenced in a study of T cell responses to AZD1222 COVID-19 vaccine. Libraries were prepared by immunoSEQ multiplex PCR; TCRdb keeps only in-frame clonotypes and omits some of them. The profile shows 60,000 to 85,000 clones, around 87% of them singletons. The material sequenced was peripheral blood, taken 28 days after the second AZD1222 dose. The source of these receptors is an adult who received the AZD1222 COVID-19 vaccine.

The chain recombines TRBV5-5 with TRBJ1-2; D ambiguous. Trimming took off 0 bases at V and 0 bases at J, with 6 bases between the two ends. CDR3 length: 14 residues. Per germline, CDR1 SGHKS and CDR2 YYEKEE (reference sequence). The CDR3 DNA sequence: TGTGCCAGCAGCTTGGCCCCCGCTAACTATGGCTACACCTTC. Protein: CASSLAPANYGYTF.

The chain couples TRBV6-5 to TRBJ1-6; D may be TRBD1 (5 bases). Germline V gene lookup returns CDR1 MNHEY and CDR2 SVGAGI. The CDR3 covers 14 residues. V dropped 3 bases and J dropped 7 bases, with 10 bases sitting between them. CDR3 DNA: TGTGCCAGCAGTTATGGGGACCGAAATTCACCCCTCCACTTT. Protein product: CASSYGDRNSPLHF.

This sequence joins TRBV6-6 and TRBJ1-1; 7 bases align to TRBD1. V dropped 4 bases and J dropped 4; count of bases not matched to a gene: 9. In germline, CDR1 is MNHNY, CDR2 SVGAGI (reference sequence). The CDR3 has 15 residues. CDR3 DNA: TGTGCCAGCAGTTCAGAACAGGGGCGGTCCACTGAAGCTTTCTTT. Protein sequence: CASSSEQGRSTEAFF.

The chain is built from TRBV29-1 and TRBJ2-7; no clear D gene. The CDR3 has 13 amino acids. Germline V lookup: CDR1 SQVTM, CDR2 ANQGSEA. Trimming took 3 bases from V and 1 from J, leaving 10 bases between them. CDR3 sequence (DNA): TGCAGCGTTGAGGAAAGGCGATCCTACGAGCAGTACTTC. Translated, it gives CSVEERRSYEQYF.

This clone has only one observation. The chain combines TRBV11-2 with TRBJ2-5; D is possibly TRBD1 or TRBD2 (6 bases each). V lost 6 bases and J lost 5, with 19 bases in between. This CDR3 comprises 15 residues. Germline lookup yields CDR1 SGHAT and CDR2 FQNNGV. This CDR3 is CASSYQRGAQETQYF. The CDR3 nucleotides read TGTGCCAGCAGTTACCAGAGGGGGGCCCAGGAGACCCAGTACTTC. The full variable domain, rest sourced from reference TRBV11-2 and TRBJ2-5, is EAGVAQSPRYKIIEKRQSVAFWCNPISGHATLYWYQQILGQGPKLLIQFQNNGVVDDSQLPKDRFSAERLKGVDSTLKIQPAKLEDSAVYLCASSYQRGAQETQYFGPGTRLLVL.

This clone was observed once. The chain has TRBV18 and TRBJ1-6; D gene ambiguous. This CDR3 spans 15 amino acids. Germline CDR1 KGHSH, CDR2 LQKENI. Trimming removed 2 bases at V and 8 bases at J, with 13 bases between. CDR3 in DNA: TGTGCCAGCTCACCAGGACTCCCACGGCATTCACCCCTCCACTTT. Residues: CASSPGLPRHSPLHF.

In this sample, this clone turned up a few times. The rearrangement joins TRBV28 to TRBJ2-3, with TRBD2 identical over 7 bases. This CDR3 has 15 residues. Per the germline V gene, CDR1 is MDHEN and CDR2 is SYDVKM. V shed 2 bases, J shed 2 bases, and the junction held 4 bases outside the gene matches. The CDR3 sequence is CASSLPSGHTDTQYF. As DNA, the CDR3 is TGTGCCAGCAGTTTACCTAGCGGACACACAGATACGCAGTATTTT.

This chain links TRBV7-3 with TRBJ2-5, with D possibly matching TRBD1 (6 bases). The germline gives CDR1 SGHTA, CDR2 FQGTGA. The CDR3 has 18 residues. The germline V and J ends were trimmed by 3 bases and 5 bases, with 25 bases remaining between them. CDR3 nucleotides: TGTGCCAGCAGCTTGGCTTGTACGGGACATCTCCCTGGGGAGACCCAGTACTTC. This sequence encodes CASSLACTGHLPGETQYF.

This chain links TRBV3-1 (or the pseudogene TRBV3-2) with TRBJ2-7, with no clear D. The CDR3 length is 13 residues. CDR1 LGHDT and CDR2 YNNKEL come from the germline V gene (reference sequence). V lost 1 base, J lost 1 base, and 5 bases lay in between. CDR3 DNA sequence: TGTGCCAGCAGCCAAGCAGCTTCCTACGAGCAGTACTTC. Its protein product is CASSQAASYEQYF.

The genes are TRBV6-5 and TRBJ1-5; the D gene is possibly TRBD1 (5 bases). Germline V gene data show CDR1 as MNHEY and CDR2 as SVGAGI. Trimming took 7 bases from V and 9 from J, leaving 19 bases between them. The CDR3 covers 14 residues. In DNA, the CDR3 is TGTGCCAGCAATCTCGGGACGGCCTTGGGGCCCCAGCATTTT. Protein product: CASNLGTALGPQHF.

This chain uses TRBV18 with TRBJ2-7, with D possibly being TRBD1 (6 bases). Germline V gene lookup returns CDR1 KGHSH and CDR2 LQKENI. Trimming shortened V by 2 bases and J by 0 bases, and 11 bases separated the two germline ends. This CDR3 has 15 amino acids. CDR3 in DNA: TGTGCCAGCTCACCAGGGGACACAGTCTCCTACGAGCAGTACTTC. Its protein product is CASSPGDTVSYEQYF. Combining the CDR3 with reference TRBV18 and TRBJ2-7 gives the whole variable domain NAGVMQNPRHLVRRRGQEARLRCSPMKGHSHVYWYRQLPEEGLKFMVYLQKENIIDESGMPKERFSAEFPKEGPSILRIQQVVRGDSAAYFCASSPGDTVSYEQYFGPGTRLTVT.

V and J are TRBV5-5 and TRBJ2-2; 7 bases match TRBD1. The J segment lost 7 bases and the V segment lost 4 bases, leaving 16 bases of the junction unmatched. CDR1 SGHKS and CDR2 YYEKEE come from the germline V gene (reference sequence). The CDR3 totals 17 residues. The CDR3 sequence: CASSETGRRKESGELFF. CDR3 nucleotide sequence: TGTGCCAGCAGCGAGACAGGGAGACGCAAGGAAAGCGGGGAGCTGTTTTTT.

The chain is built from TRBV19 and TRBJ2-7; D is uncertain. Germline V CDR1 and CDR2: LNHDA, SQIVND (reference sequence). Trimming pared 3 bases from V and 6 bases from J, leaving 9 bases between. The CDR3 loop spans 12 amino acids. CDR3 sequence (DNA): TGTGCCAGTAGTATGGGATTGGCCGAGCAGTACTTC. It yields the protein CASSMGLAEQYF.

This sequence joins TRBV10-3 and TRBJ2-7, with D tentatively TRBD2 (5 bases). Germline V lookup: CDR1 ENHRY, CDR2 SYGVKD. The V and J ends lost 7 bases and 2 bases respectively, with 18 bases between them. The CDR3 length is 15 residues. The CDR3 protein is CAINVIEGNPYEQYF. In DNA, the CDR3 is TGTGCCATCAATGTGATCGAGGGTAACCCCTACGAGCAGTACTTC.

The chain uses TRBV6-5 and TRBJ1-6; no clear D gene. The CDR3 runs to 13 residues. V lost 8 bases and J 9 bases, leaving 14 bases between the germline ends. Germline loops: CDR1 MNHEY, CDR2 SVGAGI. CDR3 sequence reads: CASARTVGSPLHF. CDR3 DNA sequence: TGTGCCAGCGCCCGAACCGTGGGTTCACCCCTCCACTTT.

The chain employs TRBV6-5 and TRBJ1-1; no reliable D call. The CDR3 is 13 amino acids. Trimming removed 0 bases at V and 6 bases at J, with 8 bases between. Germline V gives CDR1 MNHEY, CDR2 SVGAGI. DNA for the CDR3: TGTGCCAGCAGTTACTCGCAGGTCTCTGAAGCTTTCTTT. This translates into CASSYSQVSEAFF.

In the case of this clone: At one end the junction does not follow the germline gene, possibly because of a read error. The V and J genes are TRBV30 and TRBJ1-1; TRBD1 is a possible D gene (6 bases). Germline V gene sequence: CDR1 GTSNPN, CDR2 SVGIG (reference sequence). The CDR3 totals 15 residues. The CDR3 sequence is CAWSVPPRPGHFSGF. The CDR3 nucleotides are TGTGCCTGGAGTGTACCCCCCCGGCCGGGACATTTTTCTGGCTTT. The full variable domain, with the rest looked up from reference TRBV30 and TRBJ1-1, is SQTIHQWPATLVQPVGSPLSLECTVEGTSNPNLYWYRQAAGRGLQLLFYSVGIGQISSEVPQNLSASRPQDRQFILSSKKLLLSDSGFYLCAWSVPPRPGHFSGFGQGTRLTVV.

This clone has just one count. The chain couples TRBV5-1 to TRBJ1-2, with D perhaps TRBD1 (5 bases). The V end lost 4 bases, the J end lost 3 bases, and 13 bases lay between the germline ends. CDR1 and CDR2 (germline): SGHRS, YFSETQ. CDR3 length: 14 residues. CDR3 in amino acids: CASSSGGGDYGYTF. The DNA for the CDR3 is TGCGCCAGCAGCAGCGGCGGGGGGGACTATGGCTACACCTTC.

This chain links TRBV19 with TRBJ2-6, with TRBD1 as a possible D gene (6 bases). Looked up from germline, CDR1 is LNHDA and CDR2 is SQIVND (reference sequence). V lost 3 bases to trimming and J lost 0 bases, with 9 bases between them. The CDR3 length is 16 residues. The CDR3 DNA follows: TGTGCCAGTAGTATTTTCAGGGGCTCTGGGGCCAACGTCCTGACTTTC. It yields the protein CASSIFRGSGANVLTF.